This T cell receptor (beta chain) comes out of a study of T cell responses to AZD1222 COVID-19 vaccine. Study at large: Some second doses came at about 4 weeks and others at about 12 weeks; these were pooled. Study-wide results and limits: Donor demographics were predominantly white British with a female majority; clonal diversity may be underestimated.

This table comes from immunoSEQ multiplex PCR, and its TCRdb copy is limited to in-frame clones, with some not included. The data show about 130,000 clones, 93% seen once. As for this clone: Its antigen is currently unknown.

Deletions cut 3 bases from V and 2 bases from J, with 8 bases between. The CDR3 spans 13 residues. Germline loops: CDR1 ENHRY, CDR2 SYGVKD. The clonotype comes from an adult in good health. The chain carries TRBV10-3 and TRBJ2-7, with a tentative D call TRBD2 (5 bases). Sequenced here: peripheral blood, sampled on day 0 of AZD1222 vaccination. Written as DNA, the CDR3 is TGTGCCATCAGTGAAAGAGGGACCTACGAGCAGTACTTC. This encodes CAISERGTYEQYF.